The 29 T cell receptor beta chains below all came from one sample that was sequenced in a study of blood T cell repertoires in COVID-19. Sequenced by immunoSEQ multiplex PCR; TCRdb stores in-frame clones only, minus some. The profile shows around 200,000 clones, 75% to 90% of them singletons. The sequencing input was PBMCs or T cells enriched from blood (not recorded which). The receptors come from a woman aged 25 to 39 who had been exposed to COVID-19.

The chain combines TRBV7-9 with TRBJ1-6; 9 bases agree with TRBD1. Germline CDR1 and CDR2: SEHNR and FQNEAQ (reference sequence). The junction had 7 bases not matched to a gene; V was cut back by 6 bases and J by 7 bases. CDR3 length equals 15 residues. The chain's CDR3 is CASRPADRGNSPLHF. The CDR3 DNA follows: TGTGCCAGCAGGCCTGCGGACAGGGGAAATTCACCCCTCCACTTT.

This clone was observed a few times. CDR3 amino acids: CASSLTGTGFSGTEAFF. Here the CDR3 DNA reads TGTGCCAGCAGTCTCACCGGGACAGGGTTTAGTGGCACTGAAGCTTTCTTT. The chain carries TRBV2 and TRBJ1-1; TRBD1 matches at 9 bases. The CDR3 spans 17 residues. CDR1 is SNHLY and CDR2 is FYNNEI in the germline V gene. V was pared by 5 bases and J by 4 bases, with 14 bases of the junction left unmatched. Together with reference TRBV2 and TRBJ1-1, the CDR3 gives the full variable domain: EPEVTQTPSHQVTQMGQEVILRCVPISNHLYFYWYRQILGQKVEFLVSFYNNEISEKSEIFDDQFSVERPDGSNFTLKIRSTKLEDSAMYFCASSLTGTGFSGTEAFFGQGTRLTVV.

This chain uses TRBV11-2 with TRBJ2-5; 7 nucleotides match TRBD2. Trimming took 5 bases from V and 10 from J; bases not matched to a gene: 4. The CDR3 is 11 amino acids. Germline CDR1 SGHAT, CDR2 FQNNGV. The chain's CDR3 is CASSLSGDQYF. The CDR3 DNA reads as TGTGCCAGCAGCCTGAGCGGGGACCAGTACTTC. The variable domain in full, completed from reference TRBV11-2 and TRBJ2-5, reads EAGVAQSPRYKIIEKRQSVAFWCNPISGHATLYWYQQILGQGPKLLIQFQNNGVVDDSQLPKDRFSAERLKGVDSTLKIQPAKLEDSAVYLCASSLSGDQYFGPGTRLLVL.

The genes are TRBV27 and TRBJ1-6; D remains ambiguous. CDR1 is MNHEY, CDR2 SMNVEV, per germline (reference sequence). V was cut by 4 bases and J by 13 bases, with 20 bases left in between. The CDR3 loop spans 15 amino acids. CDR3 DNA: TGTGCCAGCAGTTCCTACCCCGGGCTGAGGGTCCCCCTCCACTTT. It yields the protein CASSSYPGLRVPLHF.

The chain couples TRBV3-1 (or the pseudogene TRBV3-2) to TRBJ2-3, with D unclear. Trimming took off 5 bases at V and 2 bases at J, with 11 bases between the two ends. CDR3 size: 14 residues. Germline values: CDR1 LGHDT, CDR2 YNNKEL (reference sequence). This CDR3 reads CASSNSQFTDTQYF. The CDR3 DNA is TGTGCCAGCAGCAACAGTCAGTTCACAGATACGCAGTATTTT.

This clone was seen a single time. The chain is built from TRBV19 and TRBJ1-5, with 7 bases lining up with TRBD1. The V segment lost 6 bases and the J segment 11 bases; nucleotides outside the gene matches: 10. Per the germline V gene, CDR1 is LNHDA and CDR2 is SQIVND (reference sequence). CDR3 length equals 13 residues. DNA of the CDR3: TGTGCCAGTAGGCCTCCGGACAGGCAAGCCCAGCATTTT. Amino acid sequence: CASRPPDRQAQHF.

The CDR3 DNA reads TGTGCCATAAGGGACAGCTTTTCATCCTACGAGCAGTACTTC. This sequence encodes CAIRDSFSSYEQYF. The V call is TRBV10-3, the J call TRBJ2-7; TRBD1 aligns across 7 bases. The V and J ends lost 9 bases and 1 base, in that order; junction bases with no gene match: 9. This CDR3 comprises 14 residues. Germline V lookup: CDR1 ENHRY, CDR2 SYGVKD.

This chain joins TRBV3-1 (or the pseudogene TRBV3-2) and TRBJ1-2, with TRBD1 identical over 10 bases. The CDR3 is 13 residues long. Germline V lookup: CDR1 LGHDT, CDR2 YNNKEL (reference sequence). Unmatched junction bases numbered 3, after V lost 3 bases and J lost 8 bases. CDR3 bases: TGTGCCAGCAGCCATGGACAGGGGGGAGGCTACACCTTC. It specifies CASSHGQGGGYTF.

V and J are TRBV6-5 and TRBJ2-1; D gene unclear. The CDR3 is 14 residues long. V was shortened by 7 bases and J by 8 bases, with 18 bases between the two germline ends. Germline assignment: CDR1 MNHEY and CDR2 SVGAGI. CDR3: CASTLTVGGYEQFF. DNA of the CDR3: TGTGCCAGCACCCTGACGGTAGGCGGCTATGAGCAGTTCTTC.

This clone was observed a handful of times. The chain carries TRBV12-5 and TRBJ2-1, with 7 positions matching TRBD1. The V and J ends lost 5 bases and 11 bases, in that order; junction bases with no gene match: 3. The CDR3 has 11 residues. Germline lookup yields CDR1 LGHNT and CDR2 FRNRAP. The CDR3 DNA sequence: TGTGCTAGTGGTGTGACAGGGAAGCAGTTCTTC. Its protein is CASGVTGKQFF.

This chain links TRBV12-5 with TRBJ2-5, with a weak D call TRBD2 (6 bases). The CDR3 sequence is 14 residues long. Germline-derived CDR1 and CDR2 are LGHNT and FRNRAP. The V gene lost 5 bases and the J gene lost 2 bases, with 12 bases spanning the gap. The CDR3 nucleotides are TGTGCTAGTGGTCCCCGGGACTTTCAAGAGACCCAGTACTTC. The encoded protein is CASGPRDFQETQYF.

The rearrangement links TRBV9 to TRBJ2-5; 10 bases are a match to TRBD1. Looked up from germline, CDR1 is SGDLS and CDR2 is YYNGEE. CDR3 length: 15 amino acids. The V and J ends lost 0 bases and 5 bases, in that order; junction bases with no gene match: 4. The CDR3 region has the DNA TGTGCCAGCAGCGTAGAGACAGGGGGCGGGGAGACCCAGTACTTC. Amino acid sequence: CASSVETGGGETQYF.

This clone was recorded only once. This chain connects TRBV11-2 to TRBJ2-7; D is possibly TRBD1 (5 bases). The CDR3 is 14 amino acids. CDR1 and CDR2 (germline): SGHAT, FQNNGV. V was cut by 3 bases and J by 2 bases, with 11 bases left in between. The CDR3 DNA reads TGTGCCAGCAGCTTGGCGCAGGGAACCTACGAGCAGTACTTC. This translates into CASSLAQGTYEQYF.

V is TRBV6-5 and J is TRBJ1-2, with 9 bases fitting TRBD1. The germline V gene has CDR1 MNHEY and CDR2 SVGAGI. There are 14 residues in the CDR3. Trimming took 4 bases from V and 8 from J; bases not matched to a gene: 8. For the CDR3, the DNA is TGTGCCAGCAGTTCTGGACAGGGGATAGGAGGCTACACCTTC. Translating it yields CASSSGQGIGGYTF.

The chain couples TRBV9 to TRBJ1-1; tentatively, D is TRBD1 (5 bases). The V end was cut by 0 bases, the J end by 4 bases, with 10 bases between. Looked up from germline, CDR1 is SGDLS and CDR2 is YYNGEE. The CDR3 totals 14 residues. The CDR3 sequence is CASSVAGKSTEAFF. CDR3 nucleotides: TGTGCCAGCAGCGTAGCAGGGAAGAGCACTGAAGCTTTCTTT.

The chain carries TRBV3-1 (or the pseudogene TRBV3-2) and TRBJ2-7; 7 bases agree with TRBD1. This CDR3 has 16 residues. Germline lookup yields CDR1 LGHDT and CDR2 YNNKEL (reference sequence). Unmatched junction bases numbered 14, after V lost 8 bases and J lost 1 base. The CDR3 DNA sequence: TGTGCCAGCTTCGGAAAGGGGGCCTCAATATCCTACGAGCAGTACTTC. Protein product: CASFGKGASISYEQYF.

J is TRBJ2-1 and V is TRBV7-3; tentative D call: TRBD2 (6 bases). Germline CDR1 SGHTA, CDR2 FQGTGA. The CDR3 has 16 residues. V was shortened by 5 bases and J by 5 bases, with 19 bases between the two germline ends. The CDR3 bases are TGTGCCAGCAGCCCCTCATCCTCCGGGAGTCACAATGAGCAGTTCTTC. This codes for CASSPSSSGSHNEQFF. Complete variable domain (other parts from reference TRBV7-3 and TRBJ2-1): GAGVSQTPSNKVTEKGKYVELRCDPISGHTALYWYRQSLGQGPEFLIYFQGTGAADDSGLPNDRFFAVRPEGSVSTLKIQRTERGDSAVYLCASSPSSSGSHNEQFFGPGTRLTVL.

This chain links TRBV29-1 with TRBJ1-2; D is undetermined. V was trimmed by 0 bases and J by 8 bases, leaving 13 bases between them. Germline V gene sequence: CDR1 SQVTM, CDR2 ANQGSEA. The CDR3 spans 13 residues. The CDR3 is CSVEDLRSGGYTF. CDR3 bases: TGCAGCGTTGAAGATCTGCGCAGCGGGGGCTACACCTTC.

The rearrangement uses TRBV3-1 (or the pseudogene TRBV3-2) and TRBJ2-6, with D tentatively TRBD2 (5 bases). The CDR3 runs to 15 residues. The germline V gene has CDR1 LGHDT and CDR2 YNNKEL (reference sequence). The ends were cut back, 2 bases at V and 3 bases at J, with 8 bases in the middle. In DNA, the CDR3 is TGTGCCAGCAGCCAATCTAGCATTGGGGCCAACGTCCTGACTTTC. Encoded protein: CASSQSSIGANVLTF.

J is TRBJ2-3 and V is TRBV10-2, with D maybe TRBD2 (7 bases). The CDR3 loop spans 16 amino acids. With 2 bases removed from V and 3 bases from J, the gap between germline ends came to 15 bases. The V gene's germline CDR1 is WSHSY and CDR2 SAAADI. CDR3 region: CASSEKGGVVTDTQYF. The CDR3 DNA reads TGCGCCAGCAGTGAGAAGGGGGGGGTGGTAACAGATACGCAGTATTTT.

V and J are TRBV5-1 and TRBJ2-1; possibly TRBD2 for D (5 bases). CDR1 and CDR2 from the germline V gene are SGHRS and YFSETQ. V shed 5 bases and J shed 4 bases, with 7 bases lying between them. The CDR3 runs to 12 residues. The DNA of the CDR3 is TGCGCCAGCAGGGAGGAATACAATGAGCAGTTCTTC. It yields the protein CASREEYNEQFF.

CDR3 residues: CASTDPGMGGYTF. The CDR3, as DNA: TGTGCCAGCACCGACCCGGGGATGGGCGGCTACACCTTC. The chain recombines TRBV6-5 with TRBJ1-2; D not resolved. Trimming cost V 7 bases and J 8 bases, with 17 bases left between them. This CDR3 region has 13 residues. From germline, CDR1 is MNHEY and CDR2 SVGAGI.

The chain combines TRBV19 with TRBJ1-5, with D hard to call. The germline V gene encodes CDR1 LNHDA and CDR2 SQIVND (reference sequence). The germline V and J ends were trimmed by 6 bases and 4 bases, with 7 bases remaining between them. CDR3 length: 12 residues. The CDR3 sequence: CASSTANQPQHF. CDR3 nucleotide sequence: TGTGCCAGTAGCACTGCGAATCAGCCCCAGCATTTT.

This chain connects TRBV6-5 to TRBJ2-2; tentative D call: TRBD2 (7 bases). CDR1 and CDR2 (germline): MNHEY, SVGAGI. Trimming cost V 6 bases and J 4 bases, with 15 bases left between them. CDR3 size: 15 residues. The CDR3 DNA sequence: TGTGCCAGCAGGTCGGGGGGACACTCCACCGGGGAGCTGTTTTTT. Translating gives CASRSGGHSTGELFF.

This clone was picked up one time. The chain joins TRBV28 to TRBJ2-7; D perhaps matches TRBD1 (5 bases). The V end lost 4 bases, the J end lost 2 bases, and 12 bases lay between the germline ends. The CDR3 covers 14 residues. The V gene's germline CDR1 is MDHEN and CDR2 SYDVKM. CDR3 in amino acids: CASSWAGRTYEQYF. CDR3 sequence (DNA): TGTGCCAGCAGTTGGGCAGGGCGAACCTACGAGCAGTACTTC.

This clone has a handful of counts. V is TRBV9 and J is TRBJ2-1; 9 bases are shared with TRBD2. The CDR3 contains 17 residues. Germline-derived CDR1 and CDR2 are SGDLS and YYNGEE. The V and J ends lost 0 bases and 4 bases, in that order; junction bases with no gene match: 8. The CDR3 DNA follows: TGTGCCAGCAGCGTAGGGAGCGGGGGGCCACCTTACAATGAGCAGTTCTTC. It is translated as CASSVGSGGPPYNEQFF.

The chain carries TRBV7-3 and TRBJ2-2, with D tentatively TRBD1 (5 bases). This CDR3 region has 17 residues. V gave up 6 bases and J gave up 7 bases, with 24 bases separating them. Germline values: CDR1 SGHTA, CDR2 FQGTGA. As DNA, the CDR3 is TGTGCCAGCAGTCCTAAATCCAGGGCGTACACCCTCGGGGAGCTGTTTTTT. As protein: CASSPKSRAYTLGELFF.

This clone came up a few times. The CDR3 DNA is TGTGCCACCAGAAGACTTGGGACTAGCGGGGGGGGGACAGATACGCAGTATTTT. Amino acids: CATRRLGTSGGGTDTQYF. The chain has TRBV10-3 and TRBJ2-3; 16 nucleotides match TRBD2. CDR3 length: 18 residues. Trimming took 10 bases from V and 3 from J; bases not matched to a gene: 13. Germline V lookup: CDR1 ENHRY, CDR2 SYGVKD.

The CDR3 protein is CASSFTVINTQYF. CDR3 DNA: TGTGCCAGCAGCTTTACGGTCATCAATACGCAGTATTTT. This sequence joins TRBV7-2 and TRBJ2-3; D remains ambiguous. Trimming removed 3 bases at V and 7 bases at J, with 11 bases between. From germline, CDR1 is SGHTA and CDR2 FQGNSA. The CDR3 length is 13 residues.